A single sample gave rise to the 32 T cell receptor beta chains below, sequenced in a study of beta chain features in type 1 diabetes. Broader study findings: Researchers report that Type 1 diabetes patients had moderately but significantly shorter TCRB CDR3s across all four CD4+ subsets.

Their target antigens are unknown. The isolated RNA, all of it, was reverse transcribed, so expressed TCRB transcripts were what got sequenced. Clones were sequenced by immunoSEQ multiplex PCR, and TCRdb holds only the in-frame ones, with some missing. In the table there are approximately 730,000 clones, around 15% of which are singletons. Source material: naive CD4+ T cells from blood. The source is a man between 18 and 29 years old with type 1 diabetes.

This clone has more than one count but fewer than ten. The V and J genes are TRBV28 and TRBJ2-1; 8 bases map to TRBD2. The V and J ends lost 6 bases and 3 bases, in that order; junction bases with no gene match: 10. This CDR3 region has 16 residues. Germline V gene lookup returns CDR1 MDHEN and CDR2 SYDVKM. This CDR3 is CASSSGAGGYYNEQFF. The CDR3 nucleotides read TGTGCCAGCAGCTCAGGGGCGGGGGGATACTACAATGAGCAGTTCTTC.

V and J are TRBV5-4 and TRBJ2-7; perhaps TRBD1 as D (6 bases). Trimming left V 5 bases short and J 3 bases short, with 9 bases between. CDR1 and CDR2 (germline): SGHNT, YYREEE (reference sequence). The CDR3 has 12 amino acids. The CDR3 reads CASSWDNYEQYF. As DNA, the CDR3 is TGTGCCAGCAGTTGGGACAACTACGAGCAGTACTTC. The variable domain in full, with the rest retrieved from reference TRBV5-4 and TRBJ2-7, is ETGVTQSPTHLIKTRGQQVTLRCSSQSGHNTVSWYQQALGQGPQFIFQYYREEENGRGNFPPRFSGLQFPNYSSELNVNALELDDSALYLCASSWDNYEQYFGPGTRLTVT.

The sample holds a few counts of this clone. The genes are TRBV6-4 and TRBJ1-2; no firm D call. With 0 bases removed from V and 5 bases from J, the gap between germline ends came to 10 bases. From germline, CDR1 is MRHNA and CDR2 SNTAGT. The length of the CDR3 is 14 residues. CDR3 DNA: TGTGCCAGCAGTGACTCTCGCGGGGTTTATGGCTACACCTTC. Encoded protein: CASSDSRGVYGYTF.

The sample holds a few counts of this clone. The chain recombines TRBV29-1 with TRBJ2-5, with TRBD2 as a possible D gene (5 bases). Trimming stripped 4 bases from V and 2 bases from J, with 8 bases between. The CDR3 contains 12 residues. Germline V gene lookup returns CDR1 SQVTM and CDR2 ANQGSEA. The CDR3 DNA sequence: TGCAGCGTTGTAGCGTCTCAAGAGACCCAGTACTTC. Protein: CSVVASQETQYF.

There are a few counts of this clone. This sequence joins TRBV27 and TRBJ1-4; D uncertain. Germline CDR1 is MNHEY and CDR2 is SMNVEV (reference sequence). The CDR3 length is 13 residues. V was pared by 3 bases and J by 7 bases, with 9 bases between. Written as DNA, the CDR3 is TGTGCCAGCAGTTTCGTGGCGGGTGAAAAACTGTTTTTT. Translated, it gives CASSFVAGEKLFF.

V gene TRBV25-1 combines with J gene TRBJ2-7; D not certain. CDR1 is MGHDK, CDR2 SYGVNS, per germline. The CDR3 is made up of 11 amino acids. The V end was cut by 5 bases, the J end by 7 bases, with 9 bases between. The CDR3: CASSPREEQYF. In DNA, the CDR3 is TGTGCCAGCAGTCCAAGGGAAGAGCAGTACTTC.

The chain is built from TRBV30 and TRBJ2-2; TRBD2 aligns across 7 bases. This CDR3 comprises 13 residues. The V segment lost 5 bases and the J segment 4 bases; nucleotides outside the gene matches: 4. From germline, CDR1 is GTSNPN and CDR2 SVGIG (reference sequence). CDR3 sequence (DNA): TGTGCCTGGGGGAGGGGCGCCACCGGGGAGCTGTTTTTT. It is translated as CAWGRGATGELFF.

The chain combines TRBV25-1 with TRBJ2-3; D remains unclear. The V end lost 7 bases, the J end lost 5 bases, and 7 bases lay between the germline ends. Germline assignment: CDR1 MGHDK and CDR2 SYGVNS. This CDR3 comprises 11 residues. The CDR3, as DNA: TGTGCCAGCACGGTGGGAGATACGCAGTATTTT. This sequence encodes CASTVGDTQYF.

For this clone: This sample includes further DNA sequences coding for the same CDR3. This chain connects TRBV12-5 to TRBJ1-1, with D unresolved. Germline CDR1 is LGHNT and CDR2 is FRNRAP. This CDR3 is built from 12 residues. V gave up 3 bases and J gave up 0 bases, with 2 bases separating them. CDR3 region: CASGFVNTEAFF. For the CDR3, the DNA is TGTGCTAGTGGTTTTGTGAACACTGAAGCTTTCTTT.

The gene calls are TRBV6-1 and TRBJ2-1; D is unresolved. The CDR3 covers 13 residues. Germline V lookup: CDR1 MNHNS, CDR2 SASEGT. V lost 2 bases and J lost 6, with 8 bases in between. This chain's CDR3 is CASSELGGNEQFF. As DNA, the CDR3 is TGTGCCAGCAGTGAATTAGGTGGCAATGAGCAGTTCTTC.

This clone was picked up a small number of times. V is TRBV9 and J is TRBJ2-3; 9 bases fit TRBD2. This CDR3 region has 16 residues. The germline CDR1 and CDR2 sequences are SGDLS and YYNGEE. V gave up 0 bases and J gave up 2 bases; unmatched junction bases: 4. The CDR3 spells CASSVALAGNTDTQYF. The CDR3 region has the DNA TGTGCCAGCAGCGTAGCGCTAGCGGGGAACACAGATACGCAGTATTTT.

The chain links TRBV7-9 to TRBJ1-1, with D hard to call. The CDR3 covers 15 residues. Germline V lookup: CDR1 SEHNR, CDR2 FQNEAQ (reference sequence). The V end lost 4 bases, the J end lost 6 bases, and 18 bases lay between the germline ends. The chain's CDR3 is CASSYAGPEIAEAFF. The CDR3 nucleotides are TGTGCCAGCAGCTACGCGGGCCCTGAAATCGCTGAAGCTTTCTTT.

The rearrangement uses TRBV5-1 and TRBJ2-5; perhaps D is TRBD1 or TRBD2 (6 bases each). Trimming cost V 1 base and J 3 bases, with 10 bases left between them. CDR3 length: 14 residues. Germline CDR1 SGHRS, CDR2 YFSETQ. As DNA, the CDR3 is TGCGCCAGCAGCTTGAGGGGGGTCGAAGAGACCCAGTACTTC. Its protein is CASSLRGVEETQYF.

J is TRBJ1-1 and V is TRBV25-1, with D hard to call. V was pared by 1 base and J by 4 bases, with 10 bases between. This CDR3 is 14 amino acids long. Germline CDR1 MGHDK, CDR2 SYGVNS. In DNA form, the CDR3 reads TGTGCCAGCAGTGAATTGGCAGATGCCACTGAAGCTTTCTTT. Amino acids: CASSELADATEAFF.

This chain uses TRBV30 with TRBJ2-1, with D perhaps assigned TRBD1 or TRBD2 (5 bases each). V lost 0 bases and J lost 4, with 13 bases in between. Per germline, CDR1 GTSNPN and CDR2 SVGIG (reference sequence). The CDR3 loop spans 15 amino acids. CDR3 loop: CAWSVRGALYNEQFF. CDR3 bases: TGTGCCTGGAGTGTTAGAGGGGCGCTTTACAATGAGCAGTTCTTC.

This clone showed up just a few times. The chain combines TRBV5-1 with TRBJ1-2; D uncertain. V gave up 0 bases and J gave up 0 bases, with 9 bases separating them. The CDR3 covers 15 residues. From germline, CDR1 is SGHRS and CDR2 YFSETQ. The CDR3 DNA is TGCGCCAGCAGCTTGGAACAGTCCTCTAACTATGGCTACACCTTC. This codes for CASSLEQSSNYGYTF.

The rearrangement joins TRBV7-9 to TRBJ1-1; D is unclear. Germline V lookup: CDR1 SEHNR, CDR2 FQNEAQ (reference sequence). CDR3 length: 11 residues. Trimming pared 3 bases from V and 7 bases from J, leaving 6 bases between. The CDR3 bases are TGTGCCAGCAGCTTCACGGTTGAAGCTTTCTTT. It codes for CASSFTVEAFF.

V usage is TRBV14 and J usage is TRBJ2-7; D perhaps matches TRBD2 (5 bases). This CDR3 is built from 12 residues. Between the trimmed V and J ends, which lost 4 bases and 6 bases, there was a span of 10 bases. Germline V gene sequence: CDR1 SGHDN, CDR2 FVKESK. The CDR3, as DNA: TGTGCCAGCAGCCGAACCGGGATCGAGCAGTACTTC. Protein: CASSRTGIEQYF.

The V call is TRBV27, the J call TRBJ1-1; 9 nucleotides match TRBD1. CDR3 length: 16 residues. Germline assignment: CDR1 MNHEY and CDR2 SMNVEV (reference sequence). V lost 1 base, J lost 7 bases, and 10 bases stayed unmatched. For the CDR3, the DNA is TGTGCCAGCAGTTTATACCGTGGACAGGGGAACGGTGAAGCTTTCTTT. It specifies CASSLYRGQGNGEAFF.

This clone was observed a few times. V gene TRBV25-1 combines with J gene TRBJ1-6; the D gene is possibly TRBD1 (5 bases). Germline CDR1 MGHDK, CDR2 SYGVNS. V was cut by 2 bases and J by 8 bases, with 7 bases left in between. CDR3 size: 13 residues. The CDR3 loop is CASSEVGDSPLHF. CDR3 bases: TGTGCCAGCAGTGAAGTGGGGGATTCACCCCTCCACTTT.

V usage is TRBV7-9 and J usage is TRBJ2-3; the match to TRBD2 covers 7 bases. The CDR3 sequence is 15 residues long. Germline lookup yields CDR1 SEHNR and CDR2 FQNEAQ (reference sequence). The V and J ends lost 5 bases and 1 base, in that order; junction bases with no gene match: 6. CDR3 sequence: CASSAFGGGTDTQYF. CDR3 nucleotides: TGTGCCAGCAGCGCCTTTGGGGGGGGCACAGATACGCAGTATTTT.

The chain joins TRBV7-2 to TRBJ2-5, with TRBD2 as a possible D gene (5 bases). Germline V lookup: CDR1 SGHTA, CDR2 FQGNSA. Trimming removed 3 bases at V and 5 bases at J, with 10 bases between. The CDR3 has 13 residues. The CDR3 DNA sequence: TGTGCCAGCAGCTTGAGGGTGGGGGAGACCCAGTACTTC. Protein sequence: CASSLRVGETQYF.

This clone was counted only a few times. The gene calls are TRBV5-1 and TRBJ2-7, with TRBD2 identical over 9 bases. The CDR3 loop spans 17 amino acids. Trimming cost V 4 bases and J 2 bases; bases outside gene matches: 13. Germline lookup yields CDR1 SGHRS and CDR2 YFSETQ. CDR3: CASSLLPGLASAYEQYF. In DNA form, the CDR3 reads TGCGCCAGCAGCCTCCTTCCGGGACTAGCTTCAGCCTACGAGCAGTACTTC. The full variable domain, with the rest looked up from reference TRBV5-1 and TRBJ2-7, is KAGVTQTPRYLIKTRGQQVTLSCSPISGHRSVSWYQQTPGQGLQFLFEYFSETQRNKGNFPGRFSGRQFSNSRSEMNVSTLELGDSALYLCASSLLPGLASAYEQYFGPGTRLTVT.

This clone has more than one count but fewer than ten. In the same sample, other DNA sequences code for this CDR3. The rearrangement links TRBV7-9 to TRBJ1-1; TRBD1 might be the D (5 bases). V gave up 5 bases and J gave up 5 bases, with 12 bases separating them. The CDR3 is 13 residues long. Germline CDR1 reads SEHNR; CDR2 reads FQNEAQ (reference sequence). The CDR3 nucleotides are TGTGCCAGCAGCCCCTCTGGGGGGACTGAAGCTTTCTTT. Its protein product is CASSPSGGTEAFF.

This clone was seen a handful of times. The chain joins TRBV19 to TRBJ2-6; 8 bases line up with TRBD1. Germline trimming cut 5 bases from V and 4 bases from J; bases unmatched to any gene: 7. There are 16 residues in the CDR3. Looked up from germline, CDR1 is LNHDA and CDR2 is SQIVND (reference sequence). CDR3 sequence: CASSGQGVTGANVLTF. The CDR3 DNA follows: TGTGCCAGTAGTGGACAGGGAGTAACGGGGGCCAACGTCCTGACTTTC.

This clone was seen a handful of times. This sequence joins TRBV10-3 and TRBJ1-1, with TRBD1 as a possible D gene (5 bases). Per germline, CDR1 ENHRY and CDR2 SYGVKD. This CDR3 has 11 residues. The V gene lost 3 bases and the J gene lost 11 bases, with 10 bases spanning the gap. CDR3 nucleotides: TGTGCCATCAGTGACCAGGGTGCTGCTTTCTTT. Its translation: CAISDQGAAFF.

This clone was seen a handful of times. The chain has TRBV18 and TRBJ2-7; the match to TRBD1 covers 9 bases. The CDR3 loop spans 14 amino acids. Germline lookup yields CDR1 KGHSH and CDR2 LQKENI. V shed 2 bases, J shed 5 bases, and the junction held 4 bases outside the gene matches. CDR3 residues: CASSPGTGIDEQYF. As DNA, the CDR3 is TGTGCCAGCTCACCAGGGACAGGGATCGACGAGCAGTACTTC.

V usage is TRBV5-4 and J usage is TRBJ1-1; TRBD1 aligns across 7 bases. Germline V lookup: CDR1 SGHNT, CDR2 YYREEE (reference sequence). Unmatched junction bases numbered 5, after V lost 6 bases and J lost 0 bases. This CDR3 contains 14 residues. The CDR3 here is CASTLQGMNTEAFF. In DNA form, the CDR3 reads TGTGCCAGCACTTTACAGGGGATGAACACTGAAGCTTTCTTT. Full variable domain (missing parts from reference TRBV5-4 and TRBJ1-1): ETGVTQSPTHLIKTRGQQVTLRCSSQSGHNTVSWYQQALGQGPQFIFQYYREEENGRGNFPPRFSGLQFPNYSSELNVNALELDDSALYLCASTLQGMNTEAFFGQGTRLTVV.

The chain carries TRBV9 and TRBJ1-1; possibly TRBD1 for D (6 bases). Germline CDR1 reads SGDLS; CDR2 reads YYNGEE. The CDR3 runs 15 residues. V gave up 0 bases and J gave up 5 bases, with 14 bases separating them. CDR3 amino acids: CASSVAPRGGTEAFF. CDR3 nucleotide sequence: TGTGCCAGCAGCGTAGCCCCCAGGGGTGGGACTGAAGCTTTCTTT.

J is TRBJ1-2 and V is TRBV30; D is undetermined. Trimming stripped 3 bases from V and 2 bases from J, with 10 bases between. This CDR3 is 13 amino acids long. The germline CDR1 and CDR2 sequences are GTSNPN and SVGIG (reference sequence). CDR3 protein: CAWSPGPNYGYTF. CDR3 in DNA: TGTGCCTGGAGCCCCGGCCCGAACTATGGCTACACCTTC.

This clone was seen only a few times. The chain couples TRBV14 to TRBJ2-1; D perhaps matches TRBD2 (5 bases). This CDR3 comprises 14 residues. The ends were cut back, 3 bases at V and 4 bases at J, with 10 bases in the middle. Germline values: CDR1 SGHDN, CDR2 FVKESK. This CDR3 is CASSHVGGYNEQFF. The CDR3, as DNA: TGTGCCAGCAGCCACGTCGGAGGTTACAATGAGCAGTTCTTC.

This clone was seen only a few times. V is TRBV28 and J is TRBJ1-6; 7 bases are shared with TRBD1. The CDR3 spans 17 residues. Per germline, CDR1 MDHEN and CDR2 SYDVKM. V dropped 5 bases and J dropped 4; count of bases not matched to a gene: 11. CDR3 sequence reads: CASSAESGQSYNSPLHF. The CDR3 region has the DNA TGTGCCAGCAGTGCAGAGTCGGGACAGTCGTATAATTCACCCCTCCACTTT.